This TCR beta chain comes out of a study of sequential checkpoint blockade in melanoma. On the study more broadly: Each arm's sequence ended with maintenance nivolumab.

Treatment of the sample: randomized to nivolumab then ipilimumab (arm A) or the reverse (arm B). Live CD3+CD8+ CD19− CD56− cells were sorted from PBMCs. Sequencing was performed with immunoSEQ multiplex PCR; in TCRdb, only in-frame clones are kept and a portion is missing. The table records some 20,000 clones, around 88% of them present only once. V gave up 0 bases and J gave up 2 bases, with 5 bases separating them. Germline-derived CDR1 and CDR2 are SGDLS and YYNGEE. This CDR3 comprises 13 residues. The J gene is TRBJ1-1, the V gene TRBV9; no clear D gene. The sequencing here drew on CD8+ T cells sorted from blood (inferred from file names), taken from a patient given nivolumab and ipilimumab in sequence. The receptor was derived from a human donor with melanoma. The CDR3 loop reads CASSVARNTEAFF. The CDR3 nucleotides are TGTGCCAGCAGCGTAGCGAGAAACACTGAAGCTTTCTTT.